The text below deals with one T cell receptor beta chain. This entry comes from a study of blood T cell repertoires in COVID-19. Original handling: Reference gene primer amplification yielded estimated nucleated cell counts. Clones were sequenced by immunoSEQ multiplex PCR, and TCRdb holds only the in-frame ones, with some missing. V, J and clone size were drawn from that table, and D and trimming were deduced from the DNA. Of about 130,000 clones in the sample, 60% to 80% were seen once. Sequenced sample: peripheral blood. This receptor was taken from a woman aged 65 to 85 with acute or convalescent COVID-19.

The CDR3 protein is CASSEAGGRGNEQYF. The CDR3 DNA reads TGTGCCAGCAGTGAAGCTGGCGGGAGAGGGAACGAGCAGTACTTC. The V and J genes are TRBV2 and TRBJ2-7; 7 nucleotides align to TRBD2. The V gene's germline CDR1 is SNHLY and CDR2 FYNNEI. Trimming cost V 0 bases and J 5 bases; bases outside gene matches: 7. The length of the CDR3 is 15 residues.